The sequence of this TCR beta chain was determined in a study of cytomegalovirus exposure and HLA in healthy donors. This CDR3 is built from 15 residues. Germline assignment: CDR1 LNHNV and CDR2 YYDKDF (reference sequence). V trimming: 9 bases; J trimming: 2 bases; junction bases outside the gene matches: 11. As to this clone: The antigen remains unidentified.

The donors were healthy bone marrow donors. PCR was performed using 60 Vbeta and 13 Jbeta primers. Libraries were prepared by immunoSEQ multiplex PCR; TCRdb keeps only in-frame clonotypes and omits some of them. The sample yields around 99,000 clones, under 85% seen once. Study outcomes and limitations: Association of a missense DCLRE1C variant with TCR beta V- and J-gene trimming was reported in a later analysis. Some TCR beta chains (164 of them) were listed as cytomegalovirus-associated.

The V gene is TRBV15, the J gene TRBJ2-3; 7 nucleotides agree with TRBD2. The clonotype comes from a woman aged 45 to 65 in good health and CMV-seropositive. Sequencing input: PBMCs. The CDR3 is CATSRLAPPTDTQYF. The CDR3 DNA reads TGTGCCACATCTCGACTAGCCCCTCCCACAGATACGCAGTATTTT.